These 24 T cell receptor beta chains share one sample of origin, sequenced in a study of long-term antiretroviral therapy in people with HIV. The immunoSEQ assay was v3.0, run at survey level. Sequencing used immunoSEQ multiplex PCR; TCRdb keeps in-frame clones, though not all of them. This repertoire shows 20,000 to 25,000 clones, roughly 88% found once; its top ten account for 7% to 9%. The sample in question was unsorted PBMCs, obtained 1.2 years after starting antiretroviral therapy. Receptors originate from a middle-aged woman with HIV.

The CDR3 nucleotides are TGTGCCAGCTCACCGGTCCCGGGACTAGCGGGAGGCAGGGACAATGAGCAGTTCTTC. Translated: CASSPVPGLAGGRDNEQFF. The V gene is TRBV18, the J gene TRBJ2-1, with 15 positions matching TRBD2. Per the germline V gene, CDR1 is KGHSH and CDR2 is LQKENI. This CDR3 spans 19 amino acids. Unmatched junction bases numbered 11, after V lost 3 bases and J lost 5 bases.

V usage is TRBV10-3 and J usage is TRBJ2-7, with 13 bases lining up with TRBD2. Germline assignment: CDR1 ENHRY and CDR2 SYGVKD. Trimming cost V 2 bases and J 0 bases; bases outside gene matches: 4. This CDR3 comprises 17 residues. CDR3 residues: CAISESGLAGDSYEQYF. The DNA for the CDR3 is TGTGCCATCAGTGAGAGTGGACTAGCGGGAGACTCCTACGAGCAGTACTTC.

This clone was seen a handful of times. The genes are TRBV7-9 and TRBJ2-5; no clear D gene. Germline V gene lookup returns CDR1 SEHNR and CDR2 FQNEAQ (reference sequence). The CDR3 contains 12 residues. Trimming stripped 3 bases from V and 5 bases from J, with 7 bases between. The DNA of the CDR3 is TGTGCCAGCAGCTTTGAAAGGGAGACCCAGTACTTC. Its translation is CASSFERETQYF.

This clone was seen once. This chain uses TRBV19 with TRBJ1-1; no definite D call. Germline V lookup: CDR1 LNHDA, CDR2 SQIVND (reference sequence). This CDR3 has 11 amino acids. The ends were cut back, 7 bases at V and 1 base at J, with 4 bases in the middle. The CDR3 region has the DNA TGTGCCAGTATGGGGAACACTGAAGCTTTCTTT. This codes for CASMGNTEAFF.

This chain links TRBV27 with TRBJ2-5; 7 bases agree with TRBD2. CDR3 length: 16 residues. Per the germline V gene, CDR1 is MNHEY and CDR2 is SMNVEV (reference sequence). With V trimmed by 7 bases and J by 3 bases, 14 bases remained unmatched. The CDR3 is CASTTGRASGEETQYF. The DNA for the CDR3 is TGTGCCAGCACTACCGGAAGGGCTAGCGGCGAAGAGACCCAGTACTTC.

This clone was seen only a few times. The V call is TRBV21-1, the J call TRBJ2-7; TRBD2, as called in the table, went unchecked against the DNA. TRBV21-1 is marked as a pseudogene. The CDR3 is made up of 14 amino acids. In DNA form, the CDR3 reads TGTGCCAGCAGCGCTACCAGCGTCTCCTACGAGCAGTACTTC. Translated: CASSATSVSYEQYF.

The chain is built from TRBV5-4 and TRBJ2-2; no clear D gene. This CDR3 spans 17 amino acids. Trimming took off 0 bases at V and 2 bases at J, with 14 bases between the two ends. Germline lookup yields CDR1 SGHNT and CDR2 YYREEE (reference sequence). CDR3 bases: TGTGCCAGCAGCTTGGGTGGCCTAGTAGAAAACACCGGGGAGCTGTTTTTT. Translated, it gives CASSLGGLVENTGELFF. Variable domain in full (rest from reference TRBV5-4 and TRBJ2-2): ETGVTQSPTHLIKTRGQQVTLRCSSQSGHNTVSWYQQALGQGPQFIFQYYREEENGRGNFPPRFSGLQFPNYSSELNVNALELDDSALYLCASSLGGLVENTGELFFGEGSRLTVL.

The CDR3 region has the DNA TGTGCCAGCAGCGACAGGGGTGTGTTATACAATGAGCAGTTCTTC. This sequence encodes CASSDRGVLYNEQFF. The chain links TRBV5-4 to TRBJ2-1; TRBD1 aligns across 8 bases. CDR3 length: 15 amino acids. Germline V gene sequence: CDR1 SGHNT, CDR2 YYREEE (reference sequence). Trimming took 4 bases from V and 4 from J; bases not matched to a gene: 7.

The rearrangement links TRBV14 to TRBJ2-1; D uncertain. This CDR3 is built from 15 residues. Germline V gene data show CDR1 as SGHDN and CDR2 as FVKESK. Between the trimmed V and J ends, which lost 0 bases and 2 bases, there was a span of 8 bases. The DNA of the CDR3 is TGTGCCAGCAGCCAAGATTGGGGAACCTACAATGAGCAGTTCTTC. This sequence encodes CASSQDWGTYNEQFF.

The gene calls are TRBV5-4 and TRBJ2-5, with D perhaps being TRBD1 or TRBD2 (5 bases each). V lost 6 bases and J lost 2, with 14 bases in between. Germline assignment: CDR1 SGHNT and CDR2 YYREEE (reference sequence). There are 14 residues in the CDR3. CDR3: CASNLPGPQETQYF. The CDR3 DNA reads TGTGCCAGCAACCTTCCGGGACCGCAAGAGACCCAGTACTTC.

The J gene is TRBJ2-1, the V gene TRBV7-2, with TRBD2 identical over 8 bases. The V segment lost 4 bases and the J segment 7 bases; nucleotides outside the gene matches: 9. Germline-derived CDR1 and CDR2 are SGHTA and FQGNSA. This CDR3 has 15 residues. CDR3 loop: CASSSPGLVGNEQFF. As DNA, the CDR3 is TGTGCCAGCAGCTCACCGGGACTAGTGGGGAATGAGCAGTTCTTC.

The gene calls are TRBV27 and TRBJ1-4; D ambiguous. The CDR3 is made up of 14 amino acids. Germline CDR1 and CDR2: MNHEY and SMNVEV (reference sequence). Deletions cut 5 bases from V and 8 bases from J, with 15 bases between. The CDR3 here is CASSPLTKAEKLFF. The CDR3 nucleotides are TGTGCCAGCAGTCCACTAACTAAAGCAGAAAAACTGTTTTTT.

The V and J genes are TRBV29-1 and TRBJ2-5, with D perhaps matching TRBD2 (6 bases). Germline CDR1 SQVTM, CDR2 ANQGSEA. The CDR3 runs 12 residues. Trimming took off 8 bases at V and 4 bases at J, with 14 bases between the two ends. CDR3 protein: CSIGREGETQYF. In nucleotides, the CDR3 is TGCAGCATAGGGCGGGAAGGAGAGACCCAGTACTTC.

The chain recombines TRBV7-9 with TRBJ1-2, with 7 nucleotides matching TRBD1. Germline CDR1 is SEHNR and CDR2 is FQNEAQ (reference sequence). The CDR3 is made up of 13 amino acids. The V gene end was trimmed by 7 bases and the J gene end by 5 bases; junction bases not matched to a gene: 7. DNA of the CDR3: TGTGCCAGCACCGAGACAGGGCCTTATGGCTACACCTTC. Translated, it gives CASTETGPYGYTF.

The chain recombines TRBV9 with TRBJ2-1; D tentatively fits TRBD1 or TRBD2 (5 bases each). V was pared by 4 bases and J by 5 bases, with 19 bases between. There are 16 residues in the CDR3. The V gene's germline CDR1 is SGDLS and CDR2 YYNGEE. As DNA, the CDR3 is TGTGCCAGCAGCTTTGAGGTAGGGACCTCTAACAATGAGCAGTTCTTC. Protein product: CASSFEVGTSNNEQFF.

This chain joins TRBV29-1 and TRBJ1-1; 7 bases align to TRBD1. The germline CDR1 and CDR2 sequences are SQVTM and ANQGSEA. CDR3 length: 14 amino acids. With 1 base clipped from V and 3 bases from J, the junction kept 5 bases outside the gene matches. DNA of the CDR3: TGCAGCGTTGAAGGCCAGGGGGAGGACACTGAAGCTTTCTTT. Protein product: CSVEGQGEDTEAFF.

The chain uses TRBV6-5 and TRBJ1-2; TRBD1 matches at 9 bases. The CDR3 consists of 13 residues. J gave up 6 bases and V 4 bases, and 3 bases lay outside the gene matches. Germline V lookup: CDR1 MNHEY, CDR2 SVGAGI. In DNA form, the CDR3 reads TGTGCCAGCAGTTCGGGACAGGGCAATGGCTACACCTTC. Translating it yields CASSSGQGNGYTF.

J is TRBJ1-1 and V is TRBV2; the match to TRBD1 covers 9 bases. CDR3 length: 15 amino acids. The trim removed 6 bases at V and 1 base at J, leaving 6 bases unmatched. Germline V gives CDR1 SNHLY, CDR2 FYNNEI. The CDR3 reads CASRTPGQGNTEAFF. The CDR3 coding sequence is TGTGCCAGCAGGACTCCGGGACAGGGGAACACTGAAGCTTTCTTT.

The rearrangement joins TRBV7-3 to TRBJ2-7, with TRBD2 matching 12 bases. In germline, CDR1 is SGHTA, CDR2 FQGTGA. J was trimmed by 7 bases and V by 5 bases; bases with no gene match: 3. The CDR3 extends over 13 amino acids. The CDR3 DNA follows: TGTGCCAGCAGCAGTGGACTAGCGGGAGAGCAGTACTTC. Protein sequence: CASSSGLAGEQYF.

The rearrangement uses TRBV9 and TRBJ2-7; maybe TRBD2 (5 bases). CDR3 length: 13 residues. Germline V CDR1 and CDR2: SGDLS, YYNGEE. Trimming left V 0 bases short and J 10 bases short, with 14 bases between. DNA for the CDR3: TGTGCCAGCAGCGTAGGGCCTGGAGGCCCCCAGTACTTC. Amino acid sequence: CASSVGPGGPQYF.

CDR3 coding DNA: TGTGCCAGCAGCGTAGGAGTCGGGCACACTGAAGCTTTCTTT. Translation: CASSVGVGHTEAFF. The rearrangement uses TRBV9 and TRBJ1-1; the D is unclear. The germline gives CDR1 SGDLS, CDR2 YYNGEE. This CDR3 comprises 14 residues. The germline V and J ends were trimmed by 0 bases and 3 bases, with 9 bases remaining between them.

This rearrangement joins TRBV28 to TRBJ2-5, with D possibly being TRBD1 (6 bases). Germline CDR1 reads MDHEN; CDR2 reads SYDVKM. The CDR3 spans 13 residues. The V end was cut by 3 bases, the J end by 9 bases, with 14 bases between. The CDR3 DNA reads TGTGCCAGCAGTTTGGTTGACACAGGGCCCCAGTACTTC. It codes for CASSLVDTGPQYF.

This clone was observed once. This same CDR3 is encoded by further DNA sequences in the sample. CDR3 bases: TGTGCCAGCAGTAGCTACAATGAGCAGTTCTTC. It yields the protein CASSSYNEQFF. The rearrangement links TRBV28 to TRBJ2-1; D unclear. The CDR3 is 11 amino acids. Per the germline V gene, CDR1 is MDHEN and CDR2 is SYDVKM. Trimming left V 5 bases short and J 3 bases short, with 2 bases between.

V and J are TRBV11-2 and TRBJ2-3; TRBD2 matches at 9 bases. The CDR3 contains 14 residues. Germline CDR1 is SGHAT and CDR2 is FQNNGV. Losses at the gene ends were 5 bases for V and 2 bases for J; bases not matched to a gene: 2. The CDR3 DNA reads TGTGCCAGCAGCCTAGCGGGGATCACAGATACGCAGTATTTT. Protein sequence: CASSLAGITDTQYF.